Reported below is one T cell receptor beta chain. Antigen specificity is unknown. Libraries were prepared by immunoSEQ multiplex PCR; TCRdb keeps only in-frame clonotypes and omits some of them. This sample has 150,000 or so clones; approximately 90% occur once, and the top ten carry about a fifth. The data originate from a study of T cell responses to AZD1222 COVID-19 vaccine. In the study overall: Recipients boosted at about 4 weeks or about 12 weeks are pooled. Notes on the study in general: No repertoire was sampled before or during the peak T cell response, only after it. Clonal diversity may have been underestimated in mostly white British donors.

The CDR3 extends over 14 amino acids. V gave up 5 bases and J gave up 6 bases, with 17 bases separating them. CDR1 is SGHNT and CDR2 is YENEEA in the germline V gene. Here the sequenced sample was peripheral blood, taken on day 0 of AZD1222 vaccination. The receptor was derived from an adult in good health. This chain connects TRBV11-3 to TRBJ2-7, with no clear D. CDR3 nucleotide sequence: TGTGCCAGCAGCGTCTCCGGCTCATTGGGCGAGCAGTACTTC. Translating gives CASSVSGSLGEQYF.